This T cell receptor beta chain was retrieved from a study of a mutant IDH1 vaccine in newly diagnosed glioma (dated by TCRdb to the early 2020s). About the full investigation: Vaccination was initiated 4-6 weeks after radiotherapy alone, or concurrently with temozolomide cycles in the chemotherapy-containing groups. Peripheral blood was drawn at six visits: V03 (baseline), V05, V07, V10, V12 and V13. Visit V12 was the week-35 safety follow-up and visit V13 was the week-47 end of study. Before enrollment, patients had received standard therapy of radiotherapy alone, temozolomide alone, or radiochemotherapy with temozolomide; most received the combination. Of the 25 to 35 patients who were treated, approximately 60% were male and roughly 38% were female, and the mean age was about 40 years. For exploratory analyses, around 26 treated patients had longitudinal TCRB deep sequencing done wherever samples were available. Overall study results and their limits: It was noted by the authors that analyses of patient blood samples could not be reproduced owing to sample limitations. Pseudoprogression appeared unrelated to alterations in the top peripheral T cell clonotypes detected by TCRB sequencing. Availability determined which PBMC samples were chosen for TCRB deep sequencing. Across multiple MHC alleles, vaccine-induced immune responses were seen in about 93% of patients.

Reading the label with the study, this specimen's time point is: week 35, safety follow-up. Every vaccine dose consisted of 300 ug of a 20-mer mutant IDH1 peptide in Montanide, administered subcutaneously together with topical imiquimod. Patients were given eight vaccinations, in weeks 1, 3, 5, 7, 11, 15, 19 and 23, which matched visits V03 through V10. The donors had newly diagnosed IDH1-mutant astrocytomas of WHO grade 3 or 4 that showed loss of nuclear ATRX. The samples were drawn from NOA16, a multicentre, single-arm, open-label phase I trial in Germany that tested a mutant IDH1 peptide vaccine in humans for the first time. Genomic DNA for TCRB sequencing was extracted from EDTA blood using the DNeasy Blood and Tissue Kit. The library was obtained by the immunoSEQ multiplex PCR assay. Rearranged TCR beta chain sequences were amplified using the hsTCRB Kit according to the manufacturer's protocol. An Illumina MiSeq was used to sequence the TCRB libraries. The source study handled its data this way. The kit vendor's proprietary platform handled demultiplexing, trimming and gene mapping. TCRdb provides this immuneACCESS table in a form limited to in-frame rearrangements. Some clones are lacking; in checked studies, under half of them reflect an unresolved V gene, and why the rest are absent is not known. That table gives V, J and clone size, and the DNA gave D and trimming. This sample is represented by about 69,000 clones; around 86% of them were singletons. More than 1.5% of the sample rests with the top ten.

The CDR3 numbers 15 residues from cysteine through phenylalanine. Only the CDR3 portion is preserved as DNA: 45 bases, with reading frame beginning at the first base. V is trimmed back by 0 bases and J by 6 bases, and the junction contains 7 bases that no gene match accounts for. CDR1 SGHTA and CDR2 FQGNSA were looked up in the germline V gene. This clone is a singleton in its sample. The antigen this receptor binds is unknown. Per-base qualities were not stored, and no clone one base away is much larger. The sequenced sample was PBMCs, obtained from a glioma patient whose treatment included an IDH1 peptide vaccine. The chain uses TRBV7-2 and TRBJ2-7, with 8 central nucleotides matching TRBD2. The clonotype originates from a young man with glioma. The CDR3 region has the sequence CASSLALSGDGEQYF. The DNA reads TGTGCCAGCAGCTTAGCCCTTAGCGGGGATGGCGAGCAGTACTTC.